These 18 T cell receptor beta chains were sequenced from one sample in a study of blood T cells in healthy people across ages. Primers used in a second PCR of about 7 to 12 cycles were a sample-barcoded 5' primer and a J-beta primer mix. TCRdb used MiXCR to reprocess the 5' RACE reads, holding one entry per CDR3 protein. This table holds more than 700,000 distinct CDR3 sequences, less than 60% found once. Sequenced input: blood. These receptors were collected from an elderly man in good health.

In its sample, this clonotype was seen a few times. This sequence joins TRBV7-2 and TRBJ2-5; no definite D call. This CDR3 has 13 residues. V gave up 5 bases and J gave up 2 bases, with 9 bases separating them. Germline CDR1 SGHTA, CDR2 FQGNSA. CDR3 protein: CASSRKGQETQYF. CDR3 DNA: TGTGCCAGCAGCCGGAAGGGTCAAGAGACCCAGTACTTC. Looking up the rest from reference TRBV7-2 and TRBJ2-5 gives the full variable domain: GAGVSQSPSNKVTEKGKDVELRCDPISGHTALYWYRQSLGQGLEFLIYFQGNSAPDKSGLPSDRFSAERTGGSVSTLTIQRTQQEDSAVYLCASSRKGQETQYFGPGTRLLVL.

This clonotype is a singleton in its sample. The gene calls are TRBV7-9 and TRBJ1-1; 8 nucleotides match TRBD1. The CDR3 is 14 residues long. Unmatched junction bases numbered 11, after V lost 4 bases and J lost 10 bases. Germline values: CDR1 SEHNR, CDR2 FQNEAQ (reference sequence). DNA for the CDR3: TGTGCCAGCAGCTGGGGCGCAGGGGGCGGTGGAGCTTTCTTT. This encodes CASSWGAGGGGAFF. Full variable domain (missing parts from reference TRBV7-9 and TRBJ1-1): DTGVSQNPRHKITKRGQNVTFRCDPISEHNRLYWYRQTLGQGPEFLTYFQNEAQLEKSRLLSDRFSAERPKGSFSTLEIQRTEQGDSAMYLCASSWGAGGGGAFFGQGTRLTVV.

In its sample, this clonotype was seen a few times. The genes are TRBV20-1 and TRBJ2-1, with 11 bases identical to TRBD2. Germline CDR1 reads DFQATT; CDR2 reads SNEGSKA (reference sequence). The CDR3 is 15 residues long. Germline trimming cut 4 bases from V and 6 bases from J; bases unmatched to any gene: 8. The CDR3 DNA follows: TGCAGTGCTACGCTTCGGACTAGCGGGCCCAATGAGCAGTTCTTC. Amino acids: CSATLRTSGPNEQFF.

The rearrangement uses TRBV14 and TRBJ2-7, with 9 nucleotides matching TRBD2. Trimming cost V 1 base and J 6 bases; bases outside gene matches: 7. The germline gives CDR1 SGHDN, CDR2 FVKESK. There are 15 residues in the CDR3. The CDR3 is CASSQGGSGRREQYF. The CDR3, as DNA: TGTGCCAGCAGCCAAGGAGGCAGCGGGAGGCGCGAGCAGTACTTC.

Turning to this clonotype: The junction does not match germline at one end; this may be a read error. The genes are TRBV2 and TRBJ2-1, with 8 bases that match TRBD1. This CDR3 spans 13 amino acids. The V gene's germline CDR1 is SNHLY and CDR2 FYNNEI. The CDR3 sequence: CASSPRGQNGQFF. DNA of the CDR3: TGTGCCAGCAGCCCCAGGGGGCAGAATGGGCAGTTCTTC.

There are many counts of this clonotype. This chain links TRBV29-1 with TRBJ1-2, with D maybe TRBD1 (5 bases). Trimming left V 4 bases short and J 8 bases short, with 14 bases between. Looked up from germline, CDR1 is SQVTM and CDR2 is ANQGSEA. This CDR3 is 12 amino acids long. CDR3 nucleotides: TGCAGCGTTGGGCGGCAGGGCGAGGGCTACACCTTC. It translates to CSVGRQGEGYTF.

In its sample, this clonotype was seen once. V gene TRBV29-1 combines with J gene TRBJ2-3, with 11 bases fitting TRBD2. After removal of 8 bases from V and 6 bases from J, the junction contained 7 bases not matched to a gene. The CDR3 spans 13 residues. The germline V gene encodes CDR1 SQVTM and CDR2 ANQGSEA. The CDR3 spells CSFSGRAHDTQYF. DNA for the CDR3: TGCAGCTTTAGCGGGAGGGCTCACGATACGCAGTATTTT.

This clonotype has ten or more counts. This sequence joins TRBV20-1 and TRBJ2-7; 9 bases match TRBD1. CDR1 is DFQATT, CDR2 SNEGSKA, per germline (reference sequence). This CDR3 contains 15 residues. Unmatched junction bases numbered 7, after V lost 0 bases and J lost 4 bases. The CDR3 DNA is TGCAGTGCTAGAGATCTCCGGGACAGGGAATACGAGCAGTACTTC. Amino acids: CSARDLRDREYEQYF.

The chain has TRBV18 and TRBJ1-2; tentative D call: TRBD1 (6 bases). Germline V CDR1 and CDR2: KGHSH, LQKENI. The CDR3 runs 15 residues. V was pared by 5 bases and J by 8 bases, with 21 bases between. CDR3 bases: TGTGCCAGCTCATCCCTCAAACAGGGAGGGAGGGGCTACACCTTC. Translated, it gives CASSSLKQGGRGYTF. The variable domain in full, with the rest retrieved from reference TRBV18 and TRBJ1-2, is NAGVMQNPRHLVRRRGQEARLRCSPMKGHSHVYWYRQLPEEGLKFMVYLQKENIIDESGMPKERFSAEFPKEGPSILRIQQVVRGDSAAYFCASSSLKQGGRGYTFGSGTRLTVV.

This clonotype has a handful of counts. This rearrangement joins TRBV10-3 to TRBJ2-7; 9 bases fit TRBD1. The CDR3 has 12 amino acids. Germline CDR1 ENHRY, CDR2 SYGVKD. V lost 10 bases and J lost 5; bases outside the gene matches: 6. The CDR3 loop reads CATGQGPHEQYF. In DNA form, the CDR3 reads TGTGCCACGGGACAGGGCCCCCACGAGCAGTACTTC.

This clonotype was seen just once. The chain combines TRBV20-1 with TRBJ2-5, with 10 bases aligning to TRBD2. There are 16 residues in the CDR3. Losses at the gene ends were 6 bases for V and 3 bases for J; bases not matched to a gene: 13. The germline V gene encodes CDR1 DFQATT and CDR2 SNEGSKA (reference sequence). The CDR3 here is CSAFPFLAGEEETQYF. The DNA for the CDR3 is TGCAGTGCCTTCCCATTCCTAGCGGGAGAGGAAGAGACCCAGTACTTC.

This clonotype appeared a few times. The junction departs from the called germline gene at one end, perhaps through a read error. The gene calls are TRBV12-3 or TRBV12-4 and TRBJ2-3; D gene uncertain. The length of the CDR3 is 14 residues. This CDR3 reads CASSGRVGADAQYF. As DNA, the CDR3 is TGTGCCAGCAGTGGACGGGTAGGCGCAGATGCGCAGTATTTT.

This sequence joins TRBV21-1 and TRBJ1-2. TRBV21-1 is a pseudogene locus. The CDR3 has 15 amino acids. The CDR3 DNA follows: TGTGCCAGCAGCAAGTCTGTGAACAGTGACGGTGGCTACACCTTC. Protein: CASSKSVNSDGGYTF.

J is TRBJ2-7 and V is TRBV4-3; 9 bases match TRBD2. This CDR3 comprises 16 residues. CDR1 and CDR2 from the germline V gene are LGHNA and YSLEER. J lost 5 bases, V lost 0 bases, and 8 bases had no gene match. As DNA, the CDR3 is TGCGCCAGCAGCCAAGATGGGGGCGGGAGGGTCAACGAGCAGTACTTC. This gives the protein CASSQDGGGRVNEQYF.

This chain connects TRBV18 to TRBJ2-2, with D possibly matching TRBD1 (6 bases). The CDR3 has 14 residues. Trimming cost V 5 bases and J 7 bases, with 14 bases left between them. Germline CDR1 and CDR2: KGHSH and LQKENI. In DNA, the CDR3 is TGTGCCAGCTCAATCAGGGGCGCCGGCGGGGAGCTGTTTTTT. This encodes CASSIRGAGGELFF.

There are many counts of this clonotype. This chain joins TRBV7-2 and TRBJ2-7, with 9 bases that match TRBD2. After removal of 4 bases from V and 0 bases from J, the junction contained 1 base not matched to a gene. This CDR3 is built from 14 residues. The germline CDR1 and CDR2 sequences are SGHTA and FQGNSA. For the CDR3, the DNA is TGTGCCAGCAGCTCTAGCGGGAACTCCTACGAGCAGTACTTC. Its translation is CASSSSGNSYEQYF.

In this sample, this clonotype turned up many times. This chain joins TRBV7-2 and TRBJ2-1, with D unclear. The germline CDR1 and CDR2 sequences are SGHTA and FQGNSA. This CDR3 region has 16 residues. V gave up 4 bases and J gave up 0 bases, with 13 bases separating them. The CDR3 reads CASSSLEISSYNEQFF. CDR3 nucleotide sequence: TGTGCCAGCAGCTCCCTTGAGATTAGCTCCTACAATGAGCAGTTCTTC.

This clonotype was counted only a few times. This rearrangement joins TRBV20-1 to TRBJ2-1; TRBD2 matches 9 bases. The V segment lost 2 bases and the J segment 6 bases; nucleotides outside the gene matches: 5. CDR3 length equals 14 residues. The V gene's germline CDR1 is DFQATT and CDR2 SNEGSKA (reference sequence). CDR3 loop: CSARMGLARNEQFF. The DNA of the CDR3 is TGCAGTGCTAGAATGGGACTAGCTCGCAATGAGCAGTTCTTC.